The 11 T cell receptor beta chains below all came from one sample that was sequenced in a study of CD8 T cells in ankylosing spondylitis. Study-level results: It appeared that ankylosing spondylitis blood was characterized by a TCR beta motif of seven or eight highly homologous variants.

One entry per CDR3 protein results from TCRdb running MiXCR on the 5' RACE reads. Of roughly 440,000 distinct CDR3 sequences listed, roughly 15% are singletons. For these TCRs, the target antigens are not known. Sequencing input: blood, either unsorted or a sorted T cell fraction (not recorded which). These receptors all come from a male donor with ankylosing spondylitis.

The J gene is TRBJ1-1, the V gene TRBV12-3 or TRBV12-4; unclear D gene. V lost 5 bases and J lost 1, with 11 bases in between. The CDR3 length is 14 residues. The CDR3 DNA is TGTGCCAGCAGTGCCCGGCGAGGGAACACTGAAGCTTTCTTT. Its translation is CASSARRGNTEAFF.

This clonotype came up many times. This rearrangement joins TRBV12-3 or TRBV12-4 to TRBJ2-4; D is perhaps TRBD2 (5 bases). There are 14 residues in the CDR3. The germline V and J ends were trimmed by 6 bases and 8 bases, with 17 bases remaining between them. In DNA form, the CDR3 reads TGTGCCAGCAGCCGTAGGGAGTACGGGGACATTCAGTACTTC. Translated, it gives CASSRREYGDIQYF.

This clonotype was detected ten times or more. The V and J genes are TRBV12-3 or TRBV12-4 and TRBJ2-5, with D maybe TRBD1 (6 bases). V lost 8 bases, J lost 3 bases, and 10 bases lay in between. This CDR3 has 12 residues. The CDR3 coding sequence is TGTGCCAGCTCCTCAGGGGAAGAGACCCAGTACTTC. Translating gives CASSSGEETQYF.

The chain uses TRBV2 and TRBJ2-5, with D unclear. Germline V lookup: CDR1 SNHLY, CDR2 FYNNEI. The V and J ends lost 2 bases and 0 bases respectively, with 10 bases between them. This CDR3 contains 15 residues. The CDR3 DNA is TGTGCCAGCAGTGAAACTGACGGCTACCAAGAGACCCAGTACTTC. Amino acids: CASSETDGYQETQYF.

The chain carries TRBV5-5 and TRBJ2-7, with D unresolved. Trimming cost V 0 bases and J 3 bases, with 10 bases left between them. CDR1 SGHKS and CDR2 YYEKEE come from the germline V gene (reference sequence). The CDR3 contains 14 residues. CDR3 loop: CASSLAGKLYEQYF. CDR3 coding DNA: TGTGCCAGCAGCTTGGCCGGTAAACTCTACGAGCAGTACTTC. Using reference TRBV5-5 and TRBJ2-7 for the parts outside the CDR3, the full variable domain is DAGVTQSPTHLIKTRGQQVTLRCSPISGHKSVSWYQQVLGQGPQFIFQYYEKEERGRGNFPDRFSARQFPNYSSELNVNALLLGDSALYLCASSLAGKLYEQYFGPGTRLTVT.

This clonotype was seen a few times. The chain carries TRBV6-1 and TRBJ1-4; perhaps TRBD1 as D (5 bases). V dropped 5 bases and J dropped 3 bases, with 13 bases sitting between them. This CDR3 comprises 15 residues. Looked up from germline, CDR1 is MNHNS and CDR2 is SASEGT. The CDR3 region is CASSRRTSPNEKLFF. The CDR3 nucleotides read TGTGCCAGCAGTCGTAGGACATCCCCTAATGAAAAACTGTTTTTT.

This clonotype was observed at least ten times. The genes are TRBV20-1 and TRBJ2-1; TRBD2 aligns across 14 bases. CDR3 size: 16 residues. Germline CDR1 DFQATT, CDR2 SNEGSKA (reference sequence). Trimming took 2 bases from V and 6 from J; bases not matched to a gene: 6. The CDR3 DNA reads TGCAGTGCTAGAAAACCCGGGACTAGCGGGAGCAATGAGCAGTTCTTC. Its protein product is CSARKPGTSGSNEQFF.

The chain links TRBV5-1 to TRBJ1-1; D gene uncertain. Trimming took 4 bases from V and 6 from J, leaving 13 bases between them. The length of the CDR3 is 13 residues. Germline V gene lookup returns CDR1 SGHRS and CDR2 YFSETQ. In DNA, the CDR3 is TGCGCCAGCAGCCCTAGCCGATTGTCTGAAGCTTTCTTT. Translating it yields CASSPSRLSEAFF.

The chain links TRBV3-1 to TRBJ1-2, with 8 bases lining up with TRBD1. Per germline, CDR1 LGHDT and CDR2 YNNKEL (reference sequence). The CDR3 runs 15 residues. The trim removed 2 bases at V and 4 bases at J, leaving 6 bases unmatched. CDR3 nucleotides: TGTGCCAGCAGCCAATTGCCAGGGGGCTTCTATGGCTACACCTTC. Amino acids: CASSQLPGGFYGYTF.

This clonotype was recorded a few times. The chain recombines TRBV30 with TRBJ1-2; D possibly corresponds to TRBD1 (5 bases). CDR3 length equals 12 residues. V lost 2 bases and J lost 7, with 11 bases in between. Germline loops: CDR1 GTSNPN, CDR2 SVGIG (reference sequence). CDR3 DNA sequence: TGTGCCTGGAGTTGGGGACCGGTTGGCTACACCTTC. Protein: CAWSWGPVGYTF.

This clonotype was seen a few times. This chain joins TRBV2 and TRBJ1-1; no definite D call. CDR1 and CDR2 (germline): SNHLY, FYNNEI. There are 13 residues in the CDR3. The V end was cut by 2 bases, the J end by 1 base, with 5 bases between. CDR3 protein: CASSELQNTEAFF. The CDR3 DNA is TGTGCCAGCAGTGAATTACAGAACACTGAAGCTTTCTTT.